Sequencing of this TCR beta chain was carried out in a study of cytomegalovirus exposure and HLA in healthy donors. Study-level findings and limits: Diagnosis of cytomegalovirus status made by the classifier reportedly showed high specificity and sensitivity. Under in vitro conditions, a few CMV-associated chains were confirmed as specific for CMV antigens. Investigators reported under 200 TCR beta chains as tied to cytomegalovirus. The finding came from a later analysis; first-cohort TCR clusters tended to co-occur in the roughly 110 validation repertoires.

The CDR3 covers 13 residues. Trimming took 3 bases from V and 0 from J, leaving 5 bases between them. CDR1 is MDHEN, CDR2 SYDVKM, per germline. As to this clone: Its antigen is still unknown.

Assay used: immunoSEQ multiplex PCR; TCRdb lists only in-frame clones, some missing. The sample consists of 250,000 or so clones, roughly 90% of them appearing once. The sequenced sample was PBMCs. This sequence was found in a young man in good health and CMV-seropositive. J is TRBJ1-1 and V is TRBV28; no firm D call. CDR3 region: CASSFTVNTEAFF. In nucleotides, the CDR3 is TGTGCCAGCAGTTTTACAGTGAACACTGAAGCTTTCTTT.